The entry below describes one TCR beta chain. PCR primers comprised 60 Vbeta and 13 Jbeta primers. Profiling relied on immunoSEQ multiplex PCR, and the TCRdb table lists in-frame clones only, not all of them. The data contain 110,000 to 150,000 clones, more than 80% of them singletons. With 6 bases clipped from V and 8 bases from J, the junction kept 10 bases outside the gene matches. The CDR3 is 14 amino acids. Looked up from germline, CDR1 is ENHRY and CDR2 is SYGVKD. Donors had nominal health at sampling but likely had unrecorded immune exposures. The data are from a study of cytomegalovirus exposure and HLA in healthy donors.

J is TRBJ1-2 and V is TRBV10-3, with 9 positions matching TRBD1. The sequenced sample was PBMCs. This TCR came from a woman aged 40 to 50 in good health and CMV-seropositive. This chain's CDR3 is CAIRDLTGGDGYTF. CDR3 DNA sequence: TGTGCCATCAGGGATCTTACAGGGGGCGACGGCTACACCTTC.